This TCR beta chain was profiled in a study of control samples from healthy donors and cancer patients. Germline CDR1 is SQVTM and CDR2 is ANQGSEA. V lost 6 bases and J lost 2; bases outside the gene matches: 1. The CDR3 spans 13 residues. Clones were sequenced by immunoSEQ multiplex PCR, and TCRdb holds only the in-frame ones, with some missing. The sample has 120,000 to 150,000 clones; 75% to 95% are singletons. V gene TRBV29-1 combines with J gene TRBJ2-4, with 10 nucleotides matching TRBD2. The sequence was obtained from a man aged 25 to 45 in good health. The material sequenced was blood. CDR3 DNA sequence: TGCAGCGTAGCGGGGGGGACCAAAAACATTCAGTACTTC. Translating it yields CSVAGGTKNIQYF.